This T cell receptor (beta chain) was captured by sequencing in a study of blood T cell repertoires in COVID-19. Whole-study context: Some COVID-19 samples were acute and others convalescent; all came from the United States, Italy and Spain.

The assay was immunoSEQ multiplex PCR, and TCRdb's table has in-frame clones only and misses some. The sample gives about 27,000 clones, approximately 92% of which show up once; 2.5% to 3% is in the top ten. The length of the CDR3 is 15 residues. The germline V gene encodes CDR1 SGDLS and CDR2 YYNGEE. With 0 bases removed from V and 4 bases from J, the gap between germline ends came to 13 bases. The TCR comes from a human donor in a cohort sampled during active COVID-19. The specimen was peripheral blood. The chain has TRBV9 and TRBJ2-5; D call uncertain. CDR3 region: CASSVDSFGGETQYF. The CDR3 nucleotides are TGTGCCAGCAGCGTAGATAGTTTTGGTGGAGAGACCCAGTACTTC.